Listed below are T cell receptor beta chains from one sample, sequenced in a study of blood T cell repertoires in COVID-19. Here immunoSEQ multiplex PCR was the method, and the copy in TCRdb shows in-frame clones only, minus some. This sample has about 130,000 clones; 70% to 80% occur once, and the top ten carry over 9.5%. Sample: peripheral blood. These receptor sequences come from a man between 60 and 70 years old who had recovered from COVID-19. CDR3s include the opening cysteine and the closing phenylalanine or tryptophan. The D gene is left open where the match is weak. Rows give clone size only sometimes, using once, few, many, or a class for an expanded clone.

j_call	clone_size	d_call	v_call	cdr3_aa	cdr3_nt
TRBJ1-4	NA	NA	TRBV19	CASSTVPTNEKLFF	TGTGCCAGTAGCACAGTGCCAACTAATGAAAAACTGTTTTTT
TRBJ1-2	NA	TRBD1	TRBV28	CASSPQGAANYGYTF	TGTGCCAGCAGTCCTCAGGGGGCGGCCAACTATGGCTACACCTTC
TRBJ2-1	NA	TRBD2	TRBV2	CASSTTSGRAGEQFF	TGTGCCAGCAGCACAACTAGCGGGAGGGCCGGTGAGCAGTTCTTC
TRBJ1-5	many	NA	TRBV6-2/TRBV6-3	CASSYGGGNQPQHF	TGTGCCAGCAGTTACGGAGGAGGCAATCAGCCCCAGCATTTT
TRBJ1-5	NA	TRBD1	TRBV11-2	CASSLGNRGSNQPQHF	TGTGCCAGCAGCTTAGGAAACAGGGGGTCCAATCAGCCCCAGCATTTT
TRBJ2-5	NA	NA	TRBV5-1	CASSPGQAQETQYF	TGCGCCAGCAGCCCGGGACAAGCCCAAGAGACCCAGTACTTC
TRBJ1-4	NA	TRBD1	TRBV7-9	CASSNRGHTNEKLFF	TGTGCCAGCAGTAACAGGGGGCACACTAATGAAAAACTGTTTTTT
TRBJ1-2	NA	TRBD1	TRBV6-2/TRBV6-3	CASSYSDRGNGYTF	TGTGCCAGCAGTTACTCCGACAGGGGGAATGGCTACACCTTC
TRBJ1-2	NA	NA	TRBV3-1/TRBV3-2	CASSPTTRPWGYTF	TGTGCCAGCAGCCCCACAACCAGGCCATGGGGCTACACCTTC
TRBJ2-1	NA	NA	TRBV4-3	CASSQKQNYNEQFF	TGCGCCAGCAGCCAGAAACAAAACTACAATGAGCAGTTCTTC
TRBJ1-1	NA	NA	TRBV7-2	CASSRNSMNTEAFF	TGTGCCAGCAGCCGCAACAGCATGAACACTGAAGCTTTCTTT
TRBJ2-5	NA	TRBD2	TRBV5-1	CASSLGSAGETQYF	TGCGCCAGCAGCTTGGGGTCAGCGGGGGAGACCCAGTACTTC
TRBJ2-1	NA	TRBD1	TRBV11-2	CASSANRDRFYNEQFF	TGTGCCAGCAGCGCAAACCGGGACAGGTTTTACAATGAGCAGTTCTTC
TRBJ2-2	few	NA	TRBV27	CASSLTSGVTGELFF	TGTGCCAGCTCTCTTACCTCCGGGGTTACCGGGGAGCTGTTTTTT
TRBJ2-1	NA	TRBD1	TRBV11-2	CASSPPRDRVYNEQFF	TGTGCCAGCAGCCCTCCCCGGGACAGGGTATACAATGAGCAGTTCTTC
TRBJ2-3	NA	TRBD1	TRBV5-6	CASSLWGRQGNTDTQYF	TGTGCCAGCAGCTTGTGGGGCCGACAGGGTAACACAGATACGCAGTATTTT
TRBJ1-1	NA	TRBD1	TRBV6-5	CASSTTGANTEAFF	TGTGCCAGCAGCACGACAGGGGCGAACACTGAAGCTTTCTTT
TRBJ2-5	NA	NA	TRBV7-7	CASSPNARTAETQYF	TGTGCTAGCAGCCCGAACGCTCGGACTGCGGAGACCCAGTACTTC
TRBJ2-7	few	NA	TRBV30	CAWSAGPIGEQYF	TGTGCCTGGAGTGCGGGTCCCATCGGGGAGCAGTACTTC
TRBJ1-5	NA	TRBD1	TRBV30	CAWSGAGGDGQPQHF	TGTGCCTGGAGTGGAGCAGGGGGCGATGGTCAGCCCCAGCATTTT
TRBJ1-4	once	NA	TRBV20-1	CSARLNEKLFF	TGCAGTGCTAGACTTAATGAAAAACTGTTTTTT
TRBJ2-3	NA	NA	TRBV24-1	CATDGVDTQYF	TGTGCCACCGACGGGGTGGATACGCAGTATTTT
TRBJ2-4	NA	NA	TRBV19	CASSPPPSGVGGDKNIQYF	TGTGCCAGTAGTCCTCCCCCGTCAGGGGTGGGGGGGGACAAAAACATTCAGTACTTC
TRBJ2-1	NA	TRBD2	TRBV9	CASSRQSGTERQFF	TGTGCCAGCAGCAGACAGAGCGGGACTGAGCGTCAGTTCTTC
TRBJ2-7	NA	TRBD1	TRBV29-1	CSAFGQGYEQYF	TGCAGCGCATTCGGACAGGGCTACGAGCAGTACTTC
TRBJ1-2	NA	NA	TRBV18	CASSPPGQGSTDGYTF	TGTGCCAGCTCACCCCCGGGACAAGGTTCAACGGATGGCTACACCTTC
TRBJ2-7	NA	TRBD1	TRBV5-1	CASSRGTGGDEQYF	TGCGCCAGCAGCCGAGGGACAGGGGGCGACGAGCAGTACTTC
TRBJ1-4	NA	NA	TRBV25-1	CASSHREEKLFF	TGTGCCAGCAGTCACAGGGAAGAAAAACTGTTTTTT
TRBJ1-1	few	NA	TRBV5-6	CASSSTGLTNTEAFF	TGTGCCAGCAGCTCGACAGGCCTAACGAACACTGAAGCTTTCTTT
TRBJ2-3	NA	NA	TRBV24-1	CASRGFTDTQYF	TGTGCCAGCCGAGGATTCACAGATACGCAGTATTTT
TRBJ1-4	few	TRBD1	TRBV7-2	CASSFDRGPNEKLFF	TGTGCCAGCAGCTTTGACAGGGGCCCCAATGAAAAACTGTTTTTT
TRBJ2-1	NA	NA	TRBV9	CASSVEPASTPGHEQFF	TGTGCCAGCAGCGTAGAGCCGGCGTCGACCCCAGGGCATGAGCAGTTCTTC
TRBJ2-5	few	NA	TRBV20-1	CSAQGQETQYF	TGCAGTGCTCAGGGCCAAGAGACCCAGTACTTC
TRBJ2-1	NA	TRBD2	TRBV11-2	CASSPTRAGVSNEQFF	TGTGCCAGCAGCCCCACAAGAGCGGGAGTGTCAAATGAGCAGTTCTTC
TRBJ2-7	NA	NA	TRBV7-2	CASSSSAGTGSYEQYF	TGTGCCAGCAGCTCTAGTGCGGGGACGGGCTCCTACGAGCAGTACTTC
TRBJ1-2	NA	TRBD1	TRBV5-1	CASSMTGRGRANYGYTF	TGCGCCAGCAGTATGACAGGGAGAGGTCGGGCTAACTATGGCTACACCTTC
TRBJ1-2	NA	NA	TRBV28	CASSSRGGGDYGYTF	TGTGCCAGCAGTTCCAGGGGAGGGGGTGACTATGGCTACACCTTC